What follows describes a single TCR beta chain. The antigen remains unidentified. These data belong to a study of CD8+CD57+ T cells in acquired aplastic anemia. Overall study context: The mean DNA yield obtained from sorted CD4+ and CD8+ cells came to around 3 ug. General study points: Approximately 30 CD8+ CDR3 sequences were shared between patients and controls. The CD8+ Simpson's diversity of patients and controls was not significantly different.

Only patients with CD8+CD57+ cell expansion on flow cytometry were chosen for sequencing. Patients were treatment-naive when blood was sampled. Genomic DNA, serving as template, underwent TCR beta VDJ and CDR3 profiling. TCRdb ran MiXCR on the reads and lists one entry per CDR3 protein. The repertoire has about 200,000 distinct CDR3 sequences, 55% to 65% of them found once; the top ten carry roughly 53%. Germline loops: CDR1 LNHDA, CDR2 SQIVND (reference sequence). The CDR3 has 12 amino acids. Trimming stripped 3 bases from V and 6 bases from J, with 5 bases between. This clonotype originated in a human donor with aplastic anemia. Sequenced sample: sorted CD4+, CD8+, or CD8+CD57+ T cells (not recorded which) from PBMCs. The gene calls are TRBV19 and TRBJ2-2; D uncertain. The CDR3 region is CASSMRAGELFF. In DNA, the CDR3 is TGTGCCAGTAGTATGCGTGCCGGGGAGCTGTTTTTT.